This T cell receptor (beta chain) was found in a study of radiotherapy plus CTLA-4 blockade in lung cancer. General study results and limits: Tumor-derived TCR clones expanded in blood after radiotherapy plus ipilimumab.

In the case of this clone: What it binds is unknown.

V lost 4 bases, J lost 2 bases, and 15 bases lay in between. From germline, CDR1 is SGDLS and CDR2 YYNGEE. The CDR3 totals 15 residues. Method: immunoSEQ multiplex PCR; TCRdb's copy keeps in-frame clones and lacks some. The sample has approximately 39,000 clones; about two thirds are singletons. The receptor was isolated from a human donor with non-small cell lung cancer who had stable disease on radiotherapy plus ipilimumab. The sample in question was peripheral blood, obtained from a patient treated with radiotherapy plus ipilimumab. The chain combines TRBV9 with TRBJ1-2; D call uncertain. The CDR3 nucleotides are TGTGCCAGCAGCCTATACAGCTCGGGAAACTATGGCTACACCTTC. Protein product: CASSLYSSGNYGYTF.